This T cell receptor beta chain is from a study of cytomegalovirus exposure and HLA in healthy donors. Findings and caveats of the study: A highly shared variant cluster was judged a likely technical artifact. As a later analysis revealed, the rate of TCR association differed by HLA locus, with DRB1 most and HLA-C fewest. Information on immune exposure was restricted to one variable (CMV serostatus).

Of note for this clone: No antigen is known for it.

The PCR was carried out with 60 Vbeta primers and 13 Jbeta primers. The assay was immunoSEQ multiplex PCR, and TCRdb's table has in-frame clones only and misses some. Its clone listing holds approximately 150,000 clones. The sample consisted of PBMCs. The receptor comes from a woman under 30 in good health and CMV-seronegative.

CDR3 nucleotides: TGCAGCGTTGAAGGGGCAACTAGCGAAGACTCCTACAATGAGCAGTTCTTC. Amino acids: CSVEGATSEDSYNEQFF. V gene TRBV29-1 combines with J gene TRBJ2-1; TRBD2 matches at 7 bases. Germline trimming cut 1 base from V and 0 bases from J; bases unmatched to any gene: 9. Germline loops: CDR1 SQVTM, CDR2 ANQGSEA. The CDR3 totals 17 residues.